These 16 T cell receptor beta chains originate from one sample sequenced in a study of beta chain features in type 1 diabetes. Study-wide results and limits: In every one of the four CD4+ subsets, TCRB CDR3s were moderately but significantly shorter in Type 1 diabetes patients.

TCRB transcripts that were expressed got sequenced, as all of the isolated RNA had been reverse transcribed. The repertoire was sequenced with immunoSEQ multiplex PCR; TCRdb's copy has only in-frame clones and lacks some. The sample includes about 190,000 clones, 6.5% to 9.5% of them seen just once. The antigens these receptors bind are not known. Sequenced material: central memory CD4+ T cells from blood. The source is a woman aged 40 to 50 with type 1 diabetes.

The V call is TRBV27, the J call TRBJ2-2; 7 nucleotides line up with TRBD1. With 6 bases clipped from V and 2 bases from J, the junction kept 6 bases outside the gene matches. CDR1 is MNHEY, CDR2 SMNVEV, per germline (reference sequence). The CDR3 covers 15 residues. The CDR3: CASRADRANTGELFF. CDR3 coding DNA: TGTGCCAGCAGGGCAGACAGGGCAAACACCGGGGAGCTGTTTTTT.

The rearrangement joins TRBV7-9 to TRBJ2-6; maybe TRBD1 (5 bases). The CDR3 sequence is 16 residues long. Trimming shortened V by 8 bases and J by 0 bases, and 14 bases separated the two germline ends. Germline loops: CDR1 SEHNR, CDR2 FQNEAQ (reference sequence). CDR3 loop: CASGQGTGSGANVLTF. The DNA for the CDR3 is TGTGCCAGCGGTCAGGGAACGGGCTCTGGGGCCAACGTCCTGACTTTC.

This clone appeared a few times. V usage is TRBV28 and J usage is TRBJ2-6; 7 bases fit TRBD2. The CDR3 sequence is 16 residues long. Germline V gene sequence: CDR1 MDHEN, CDR2 SYDVKM. The ends lost 0 bases at V and 2 bases at J; junction bases unmatched: 1. As DNA, the CDR3 is TGTGCCAGCAGTTTATGGGGAGGGCCTGGGGCCAACGTCCTGACTTTC. Translating gives CASSLWGGPGANVLTF.

The rearrangement uses TRBV28 and TRBJ1-4; a possible D gene is TRBD1 (6 bases). CDR3 size: 12 residues. Trimming stripped 7 bases from V and 5 bases from J, with 8 bases between. CDR1 is MDHEN and CDR2 is SYDVKM in the germline V gene. CDR3 nucleotide sequence: TGTGCCAGCACACAGGGAAATGAAAAACTGTTTTTT. The encoded protein is CASTQGNEKLFF.

J is TRBJ2-3 and V is TRBV9; 7 nucleotides align to TRBD2. Trimming took 4 bases from V and 1 from J; bases not matched to a gene: 6. The V gene's germline CDR1 is SGDLS and CDR2 YYNGEE. The CDR3 consists of 15 residues. The CDR3 protein is CASSIRDYRTDTQYF. Written as DNA, the CDR3 is TGTGCCAGCAGCATCCGGGACTATCGCACAGATACGCAGTATTTT.

This clone was seen more than once but under ten times. The V gene is TRBV2, the J gene TRBJ1-5; no reliable D call. Between the trimmed V and J ends, which lost 4 bases and 11 bases, there was a span of 15 bases. Germline V gives CDR1 SNHLY, CDR2 FYNNEI. This CDR3 has 13 amino acids. The CDR3 loop reads CASSAPASVSQHF. The CDR3 nucleotides are TGTGCCAGCAGTGCACCCGCATCAGTATCCCAGCATTTT.

There are many counts of this clone. V and J are TRBV7-6 and TRBJ2-5; 11 bases fit TRBD2. CDR3 length equals 17 residues. With 1 base clipped from V and 2 bases from J, the junction kept 6 bases outside the gene matches. Germline CDR1 and CDR2: SGHVS and FNYEAQ. The CDR3 here is CASSLGGIAGGQETQYF. The CDR3 DNA is TGTGCCAGCAGCTTAGGTGGGATAGCGGGAGGGCAAGAGACCCAGTACTTC.

This clone appeared a few times. Other DNA sequences of this sample code for an identical CDR3. The rearrangement joins TRBV2 to TRBJ1-5, with D unresolved. Trimming took 4 bases from V and 0 from J, leaving 4 bases between them. The germline gives CDR1 SNHLY, CDR2 FYNNEI. The CDR3 covers 13 residues. Here the CDR3 reads CASSGDSNQPQHF. The CDR3 DNA is TGTGCCAGCAGTGGAGATAGCAATCAGCCCCAGCATTTT.

The V and J genes are TRBV6-5 and TRBJ2-6; no clear D. V was pared by 0 bases and J by 0 bases, with 6 bases between. In germline, CDR1 is MNHEY, CDR2 SVGAGI. CDR3 length: 16 residues. The CDR3 loop is CASSYSVASGANVLTF. CDR3 nucleotide sequence: TGTGCCAGCAGTTACTCCGTGGCCTCTGGGGCCAACGTCCTGACTTTC.

This clone was seen only a few times. The chain employs TRBV5-4 and TRBJ1-3; D is unclear. Germline CDR1 reads SGHNT; CDR2 reads YYREEE (reference sequence). V lost 4 bases and J 2 bases, leaving 10 bases between the germline ends. The CDR3 contains 14 residues. The CDR3 protein is CASSLDGPGNTIYF. Here the CDR3 DNA reads TGTGCCAGCAGCCTGGACGGTCCTGGAAACACCATATATTTT.

In this sample, this clone turned up a few times. The rearrangement uses TRBV7-2 and TRBJ2-7; TRBD2 agrees at 11 bases. The J segment lost 6 bases and the V segment lost 5 bases, leaving 9 bases of the junction unmatched. The CDR3 has 15 amino acids. CDR1 and CDR2 (germline): SGHTA, FQGNSA. Written as DNA, the CDR3 is TGTGCCAGCAGCAGTAGCGGGAGGGCCTTCGGCGAGCAGTACTTC. Translating it yields CASSSSGRAFGEQYF. Full variable domain (rest looked up from reference TRBV7-2 and TRBJ2-7): GAGVSQSPSNKVTEKGKDVELRCDPISGHTALYWYRQSLGQGLEFLIYFQGNSAPDKSGLPSDRFSAERTGGSVSTLTIQRTQQEDSAVYLCASSSSGRAFGEQYFGPGTRLTVT.

This clone has ten or more counts. This sequence joins TRBV18 and TRBJ2-7; 8 bases map to TRBD1. V was pared by 5 bases and J by 6 bases, with 3 bases of the junction left unmatched. CDR3 size: 12 residues. Germline loops: CDR1 KGHSH, CDR2 LQKENI. The CDR3 bases are TGTGCCAGCTCAGACAGGGGAGGCGAGCAGTACTTC. It encodes CASSDRGGEQYF.

The sample holds a few counts of this clone. The V call is TRBV27, the J call TRBJ2-2; possible D gene TRBD2, 6 bases. Germline assignment: CDR1 MNHEY and CDR2 SMNVEV (reference sequence). The CDR3 sequence is 12 residues long. Trimming left V 8 bases short and J 6 bases short, with 10 bases between. The CDR3 protein is CASWGGAGELFF. CDR3 bases: TGTGCCAGCTGGGGCGGGGCCGGGGAGCTGTTTTTT.

This clone occurred a few times. The chain joins TRBV5-1 to TRBJ2-5; 10 nucleotides agree with TRBD1. CDR1 and CDR2 (germline): SGHRS, YFSETQ. The CDR3 has 15 amino acids. V shed 3 bases and J 0 bases; nucleotides not matched to a gene: 2. Here the CDR3 DNA reads TGCGCCAGCAGCTCGGGACAGGGGTACCAAGAGACCCAGTACTTC. Translating gives CASSSGQGYQETQYF.

This clone occurred a few times. The V call is TRBV9, the J call TRBJ1-2; 8 nucleotides match TRBD1. Germline V gene data show CDR1 as SGDLS and CDR2 as YYNGEE. After removal of 3 bases from V and 6 bases from J, the junction contained 4 bases not matched to a gene. The CDR3 has 13 amino acids. The chain's CDR3 is CASSDGTGDGYTF. The CDR3 DNA follows: TGTGCCAGCAGCGATGGGACAGGAGATGGCTACACCTTC.

In its sample, this clone was seen a few times. The chain recombines TRBV30 with TRBJ2-7; D is perhaps TRBD1 (6 bases). The CDR3 has 13 residues. Germline lookup yields CDR1 GTSNPN and CDR2 SVGIG (reference sequence). V was cut by 0 bases and J by 7 bases, with 13 bases left in between. As DNA, the CDR3 is TGTGCCTGGAGTGTTGCAGGGGCGCAAGAGCAGTACTTC. Encoded protein: CAWSVAGAQEQYF.